This TCR beta chain came from a study of T-cell reconstitution after alpha-beta-depleted transplantation in children. General study points: Among T cells one year after transplant, newly produced cells accounted for most counts and diversity. Reportedly, alpha-beta T cells present about two months post-transplant originated from several hundred expanded clones of graft origin. Day-60 TCRbeta diversity that was high in some patients was derived from surviving recipient T cells and thymic progenitors.

This clonotype was detected ten times or more. What it recognizes is unknown. A library of TCRbeta sequences, prepared with unique molecular identifiers, was generated. In TCRdb, the PCR reads were re-called with MiXCR into one record per CDR3 protein. Altogether around 700,000 distinct CDR3 sequences are present, over 10% being singletons, with the ten largest covering about 0.79%. The CDR3 consists of 16 residues. The J segment lost 4 bases and the V segment lost 7 bases, leaving 16 bases of the junction unmatched. The germline gives CDR1 SQVTM, CDR2 ANQGSEA. This specimen consisted of PBMCs, obtained before TCRalphabeta/CD19-depleted stem cell transplant. The rearrangement joins TRBV29-1 to TRBJ2-3, with TRBD2 matching 8 bases. The clonotype was recovered from a girl under 10 years old with congenital amegakaryocytic thrombocytopenia, due to receive a stem cell transplant. The CDR3 spells CSALGPGLVFADTQYF. CDR3 sequence (DNA): TGCAGCGCCTTAGGTCCGGGACTAGTTTTCGCAGATACGCAGTATTTT.